This is a list of T cell receptor beta chains from one sample in a study of CD8+CD57+ T cells in acquired aplastic anemia. TCRdb ran MiXCR on the reads and lists one entry per CDR3 protein. This repertoire shows about 48,000 distinct CDR3 sequences, about 73% found once; its top ten account for around a third. The sequenced material came from sorted CD4+, CD8+, or CD8+CD57+ T cells (not recorded which) from PBMCs. The source of these receptors is a human donor in good health, serving as a control. Both conserved end residues are part of each CDR3. Fields, in order: CDR3 protein, CDR3 DNA, V gene, D gene, clone size, J gene. The D gene is left open where the match is weak. Part of the rows lack a size; the others show once, few, many or a class for expanded clones.

CDR3aa: CATSRPGQGAGYGYTF
CDR3nt: TGTGCCACCAGCAGGCCGGGACAGGGGGCTGGCTATGGCTACACCTTC
v_gene: TRBV15
d_gene: TRBD1
abundance: NA
j_gene: TRBJ1-2

CDR3aa: CASSLGTGTGTHGYTF
CDR3nt: TGTGCCAGCAGCTTAGGGACCGGGACAGGGACGCATGGCTACACCTTC
v_gene: TRBV11-2
d_gene: TRBD1
abundance: NA
j_gene: TRBJ1-2

CDR3aa: CATSGHGTGEETQYF
CDR3nt: TGTGCCACCAGTGGCCACGGGACAGGCGAAGAGACCCAGTACTTC
v_gene: TRBV24-1
d_gene: TRBD1
abundance: NA
j_gene: TRBJ2-5

CDR3aa: CSVLDFDRGETYEQYF
CDR3nt: TGCAGCGTTCTTGACTTCGACAGGGGCGAAACCTACGAGCAGTACTTC
v_gene: TRBV29-1
d_gene: TRBD1
abundance: NA
j_gene: TRBJ2-7

CDR3aa: CASSLVIGGDYGYTF
CDR3nt: TGTGCCAGCAGCTTAGTGATAGGGGGTGACTATGGCTACACCTTC
v_gene: TRBV7-8
d_gene: NA
abundance: medium-sized
j_gene: TRBJ1-2

CDR3aa: CASKGSSIRNSPLHF
CDR3nt: TGTGCCTCAAAAGGCAGTTCAATCCGTAATTCACCCCTCCACTTT
v_gene: TRBV10-3
d_gene: NA
abundance: NA
j_gene: TRBJ1-6

CDR3aa: CARGGGRNYGYTF
CDR3nt: TGTGCCAGAGGAGGGGGAAGGAACTATGGCTACACCTTC
v_gene: TRBV2
d_gene: NA
abundance: NA
j_gene: TRBJ1-2

CDR3aa: CSVRQGGNSNQPQHF
CDR3nt: TGCAGTGTTAGACAGGGGGGAAATAGCAATCAGCCCCAGCATTTT
v_gene: TRBV20-1
d_gene: TRBD1
abundance: NA
j_gene: TRBJ1-5

CDR3aa: CASSEHRGRRYGYTF
CDR3nt: TGTGCCAGCAGTGAACACAGGGGGCGCCGCTATGGCTACACCTTC
v_gene: TRBV25-1
d_gene: TRBD1
abundance: NA
j_gene: TRBJ1-2

CDR3aa: CSARPQGSGELFF
CDR3nt: TGCAGTGCTAGACCCCAAGGCTCCGGGGAGCTGTTTTTT
v_gene: TRBV20-1
d_gene: NA
abundance: NA
j_gene: TRBJ2-2

CDR3aa: CSVERSISGANVLTF
CDR3nt: TGCAGCGTTGAAAGGTCGATCTCTGGGGCCAACGTCCTGACTTTC
v_gene: TRBV29-1
d_gene: NA
abundance: few
j_gene: TRBJ2-6

CDR3aa: CSASSEGDFVTFF
CDR3nt: TGCAGTGCCAGCAGTGAAGGGGATTTTGTGACTTTCTTT
v_gene: TRBV20-1
d_gene: NA
abundance: NA
j_gene: TRBJ1-1

CDR3aa: CASSLVLLSDEQYF
CDR3nt: TGCGCCAGCAGCTTGGTCCTGCTCTCCGACGAGCAGTACTTC
v_gene: TRBV5-1
d_gene: NA
abundance: few
j_gene: TRBJ2-7

CDR3aa: CASSFDTSSYNSPLHF
CDR3nt: TGCGCCAGCAGCTTCGACACGAGCTCCTATAATTCACCCCTCCACTTT
v_gene: TRBV5-1
d_gene: NA
abundance: NA
j_gene: TRBJ1-6

CDR3aa: CATSRGSSGYNEQFF
CDR3nt: TGTGCCACCAGCAGAGGATCTTCCGGCTACAATGAGCAGTTCTTC
v_gene: TRBV15
d_gene: NA
abundance: NA
j_gene: TRBJ2-1

CDR3aa: CASSPPGGALGGELFF
CDR3nt: TGCGCCAGCAGCCCCCCGGGGGGTGCACTCGGCGGGGAGCTGTTTTTT
v_gene: TRBV4-1
d_gene: TRBD2
abundance: NA
j_gene: TRBJ2-2

CDR3aa: CASSSGVCHTHDALCSNQPQHF
CDR3nt: TGTGCCAGCTCCTCTGGGGTTTGCCACACTCATGATGCACTGTGTAGCAATCAGCCCCAGCATTTT
v_gene: TRBV25-1
d_gene: NA
abundance: NA
j_gene: TRBJ1-5

CDR3aa: CASSLIREQYF
CDR3nt: TGTGCCAGCAGCCTAATACGAGAGCAGTACTTC
v_gene: TRBV25-1
d_gene: NA
abundance: NA
j_gene: TRBJ2-7

CDR3aa: CASSLGGTGVSEQYF
CDR3nt: TGTGCCAGCAGCTTAGGAGGGACAGGGGTTTCCGAGCAGTACTTC
v_gene: TRBV25-1
d_gene: TRBD1
abundance: NA
j_gene: TRBJ2-7

CDR3aa: CASSQARGEQYF
CDR3nt: TGTGCCAGCAGTCAAGCCCGGGGCGAGCAGTACTTC
v_gene: TRBV7-9
d_gene: NA
abundance: once
j_gene: TRBJ2-7

CDR3aa: CASSFDRGTYEQYF
CDR3nt: TGTGCCAGTAGTTTCGACAGGGGGACCTACGAGCAGTACTTC
v_gene: TRBV19
d_gene: TRBD1
abundance: few
j_gene: TRBJ2-7

CDR3aa: CATSRDRGGGDEKLFF
CDR3nt: TGTGCCACCAGCAGAGATAGGGGAGGGGGGGATGAAAAACTGTTTTTT
v_gene: TRBV15
d_gene: NA
abundance: NA
j_gene: TRBJ1-4

CDR3aa: CATSDPGLGVETQYF
CDR3nt: TGTGCCACCAGTGATCCGGGACTAGGTGTGGAGACCCAGTACTTC
v_gene: TRBV24-1
d_gene: TRBD2
abundance: few
j_gene: TRBJ2-5

CDR3aa: CASSRTGNYEQYF
CDR3nt: TGTGCCAGCAGCCGGACAGGGAACTACGAGCAGTACTTC
v_gene: TRBV7-2
d_gene: TRBD1
abundance: NA
j_gene: TRBJ2-7

CDR3aa: CASSPHSGGTDYGYTF
CDR3nt: TGTGCCAGCAGTCCTCATTCGGGGGGGACCGACTATGGCTACACCTTC
v_gene: TRBV7-8
d_gene: NA
abundance: many
j_gene: TRBJ1-2

CDR3aa: CSVEVQYQEQYF
CDR3nt: TGCAGCGTTGAGGTACAGTATCAGGAGCAGTACTTC
v_gene: TRBV29-1
d_gene: NA
abundance: NA
j_gene: TRBJ2-7

CDR3aa: CASSPSGIYNEQFF
CDR3nt: TGTGCCAGTAGTCCTAGCGGGATCTACAATGAGCAGTTCTTC
v_gene: TRBV19
d_gene: TRBD2
abundance: medium-sized
j_gene: TRBJ2-1

CDR3aa: CATSDRLVNEQFF
CDR3nt: TGTGCCACCAGTGATCGACTAGTCAATGAGCAGTTCTTC
v_gene: TRBV24-1
d_gene: NA
abundance: NA
j_gene: TRBJ2-1

CDR3aa: CATSDPTGTGAFETQYF
CDR3nt: TGTGCCACCAGTGATCCCACCGGGACAGGGGCCTTTGAGACCCAGTACTTC
v_gene: TRBV24-1
d_gene: TRBD1
abundance: medium-sized
j_gene: TRBJ2-5

CDR3aa: CASAGQTLNTEAFF
CDR3nt: TGTGCCAGCGCGGGACAGACCCTGAACACTGAAGCTTTCTTT
v_gene: TRBV19
d_gene: TRBD1
abundance: NA
j_gene: TRBJ1-1

CDR3aa: CASSFGRVSEQYF
CDR3nt: TGCGCCAGCAGCTTTGGCAGGGTTAGCGAGCAGTACTTC
v_gene: TRBV4-3
d_gene: NA
abundance: few
j_gene: TRBJ2-7

CDR3aa: CASSSDRGNSPLHF
CDR3nt: TGTGCCAGCAGTTCAGACAGGGGCAATTCACCCCTCCACTTT
v_gene: TRBV7-6
d_gene: TRBD1
abundance: NA
j_gene: TRBJ1-6

CDR3aa: CASSPHSGSGADTQYF
CDR3nt: TGTGCCAGCAGCCCCCATAGCGGGAGCGGTGCAGATACGCAGTATTTT
v_gene: TRBV6-1
d_gene: TRBD2
abundance: NA
j_gene: TRBJ2-3

CDR3aa: CASTGDDEKLFF
CDR3nt: TGTGCCAGCACAGGGGATGACGAAAAACTGTTTTTT
v_gene: TRBV2
d_gene: NA
abundance: NA
j_gene: TRBJ1-4

CDR3aa: CASGGQGGYEQYF
CDR3nt: TGTGCCAGCGGGGGACAGGGCGGCTACGAGCAGTACTTC
v_gene: TRBV19
d_gene: TRBD1
abundance: NA
j_gene: TRBJ2-7

CDR3aa: CAMGLTGARNTIYF
CDR3nt: TGTGCCATGGGCCTTACAGGAGCTAGAAACACCATATATTTT
v_gene: TRBV10-3
d_gene: NA
abundance: NA
j_gene: TRBJ1-3

CDR3aa: CASSPTGQGDTEAFF
CDR3nt: TGTGCCAGCAGTCCTACGGGACAGGGAGATACTGAAGCTTTCTTT
v_gene: TRBV6-1
d_gene: TRBD1
abundance: NA
j_gene: TRBJ1-1

CDR3aa: CAISGGLANTGELFF
CDR3nt: TGTGCCATCAGTGGGGGGCTTGCGAACACCGGGGAGCTGTTTTTT
v_gene: TRBV10-3
d_gene: NA
abundance: NA
j_gene: TRBJ2-2

CDR3aa: CATSDRDRGAHNEQFF
CDR3nt: TGTGCCACCAGTGACCGGGACCGGGGGGCGCACAATGAGCAGTTCTTC
v_gene: TRBV24-1
d_gene: NA
abundance: NA
j_gene: TRBJ2-1

CDR3aa: CASSLQGLSTDTQYF
CDR3nt: TGTGCCAGCAGCTTACAAGGTCTTAGCACAGATACGCAGTATTTT
v_gene: TRBV11-2
d_gene: NA
abundance: once
j_gene: TRBJ2-3

CDR3aa: CASSLAAIDNGQYF
CDR3nt: TGTGCCAGCAGCTTGGCCGCTATAGACAATGGGCAGTACTTC
v_gene: TRBV5-6
d_gene: NA
abundance: NA
j_gene: TRBJ2-7

CDR3aa: CASSLGGVEQYF
CDR3nt: TGTGCCAGCAGTTTAGGTGGGGTCGAGCAGTACTTC
v_gene: TRBV12-3/TRBV12-4
d_gene: NA
abundance: NA
j_gene: TRBJ2-7

CDR3aa: CASSRDRGHNSPLHF
CDR3nt: TGTGCCAGCAGCAGGGACAGGGGACATAATTCACCCCTCCACTTT
v_gene: TRBV13
d_gene: TRBD1
abundance: NA
j_gene: TRBJ1-6

CDR3aa: CASSIGTGGEYYGYTF
CDR3nt: TGTGCCAGCAGCATCGGGACAGGGGGCGAATACTATGGCTACACCTTC
v_gene: TRBV13
d_gene: TRBD1
abundance: many
j_gene: TRBJ1-2

CDR3aa: CASSQTGVRNQPQHF
CDR3nt: TGTGCCAGCAGCCAGACAGGGGTCCGCAATCAGCCCCAGCATTTT
v_gene: TRBV6-1
d_gene: TRBD1
abundance: NA
j_gene: TRBJ1-5

CDR3aa: CSALRGGGSGNTIYF
CDR3nt: TGCAGTGCCCTCCGAGGAGGGGGCTCTGGAAACACCATATATTTT
v_gene: TRBV20-1
d_gene: NA
abundance: NA
j_gene: TRBJ1-3

CDR3aa: CASSGTGYGYTF
CDR3nt: TGTGCCAGCAGTGGCACAGGGTATGGCTACACCTTC
v_gene: TRBV2
d_gene: NA
abundance: few
j_gene: TRBJ1-2

CDR3aa: CASSLGASQPQHF
CDR3nt: TGTGCCAGCAGCTTAGGGGCTAGTCAGCCCCAGCATTTT
v_gene: TRBV7-9
d_gene: NA
abundance: few
j_gene: TRBJ1-5

CDR3aa: CASSELNWGETQYF
CDR3nt: TGTGCCAGCAGTGAGCTGAATTGGGGAGAGACCCAGTACTTC
v_gene: TRBV2
d_gene: NA
abundance: NA
j_gene: TRBJ2-5

CDR3aa: CASSKGQGTDTQYF
CDR3nt: TGTGCCAGCAGCAAGGGACAGGGGACAGATACGCAGTATTTT
v_gene: TRBV7-8
d_gene: TRBD1
abundance: NA
j_gene: TRBJ2-3